The entry below describes one TCR beta chain. Antigen specificity is unknown. The record originates from a study of CD8 T cells in ankylosing spondylitis. TCRdb re-derived calls from the 5' RACE reads in MiXCR, one entry per CDR3 protein. Seen here are roughly 230,000 distinct CDR3 sequences, about 10% observed once, and the top ten hold about 2.5%. V trimming: 1 base; J trimming: 2 bases; junction bases outside the gene matches: 4. Germline CDR1 is SGHDN and CDR2 is FVKESK. The CDR3 contains 16 residues. Findings of the study overall: Reported data indicate significant enrichment of disease-linked clones within matched ankylosing spondylitis synovial fluid.

This TCR came from a male donor with ankylosing spondylitis or in good health (not recorded which). The chain couples TRBV14 to TRBJ2-7; TRBD2 aligns across 11 bases. Source material: blood, either unsorted or a sorted T cell fraction (not recorded which). The chain's CDR3 is CASSQGGTSGTYEQYF. In nucleotides, the CDR3 is TGTGCCAGCAGCCAAGGAGGGACTAGCGGTACCTACGAGCAGTACTTC.